The text below deals with one T cell receptor beta chain. Its antigen is as yet unknown. The data were taken from a study of vaccination effects on CD4 cells after COVID-19. Regarding the study as a whole: Early post-infection timepoints were absent, and convalescent patients were few. Clonal contraction was marked in infection- and vaccine-induced clones late after vaccination.

ViraFEST used viral peptide pools to expand antigen-specific CD4+ T cells before sequencing. Following a 10-day culture, CD4+ T cells were purified. Of the BNT162b2 and mRNA-1273 vaccines, participants received two doses of one or the other. Previously uninfected by SARS-CoV-2, the vaccine recipients also showed negative nucleocapsid antibodies. Each well held about 2 million PBMC cultured with 7.5 to 10 ug/ml peptides and 10 IU/ml IL-2. The repertoire was sequenced with immunoSEQ multiplex PCR; TCRdb's copy has only in-frame clones and lacks some. This table holds approximately 78,000 clones, 70% to 90% found once. The CDR3 has 15 residues. Germline V gene sequence: CDR1 GTSNPN, CDR2 SVGIG (reference sequence). Trimming took 4 bases from V and 1 from J; bases not matched to a gene: 4.

The source material was CD4+ T cells from PBMCs cultured with HCoV-229E spike peptides, sampled after COVID-19 vaccination. The origin of this receptor is a human donor who received a COVID-19 vaccine. The chain has TRBV30 and TRBJ2-2; 9 bases match TRBD1. CDR3 DNA sequence: TGTGCCTGGAACCCGGGACAGGGGAACACCGGGGAGCTGTTTTTT. It is translated as CAWNPGQGNTGELFF.